Sequencing of this T cell receptor (beta chain) was carried out in a study of CD8+CD57+ T cells in acquired aplastic anemia. Whole-study context: The average for DNA from sorted CD4+ and CD8+ cells was about 2.9 ug. Overall study findings and caveats: There were 25 to 30 CD8+ CDR3 sequences that occurred in both patients and controls.

Unmatched junction bases numbered 13, after V lost 2 bases and J lost 13 bases. Germline CDR1 reads MNHNY; CDR2 reads SVGAGI (reference sequence). The CDR3 totals 14 residues. About this clonotype itself: The target antigen is unknown.

Sequenced patients had shown CD8+CD57+ cell expansion by flow cytometry. Every patient was diagnosed with severe acquired aplastic anemia. For CDR3 and TCR beta VDJ profiling, genomic DNA was the template used. TCRdb passed the reads through MiXCR, listing each CDR3 protein once. The sample shows about 200,000 distinct CDR3 sequences, 55% to 65% of them seen only once. Sequenced: sorted CD4+, CD8+, or CD8+CD57+ T cells (not recorded which) from PBMCs. The gene calls are TRBV6-6 and TRBJ2-5; 7 positions agree with TRBD1. The TCR was taken from a human donor with aplastic anemia. This chain's CDR3 is CASSYSTGAIVLYF. The CDR3 nucleotides read TGTGCCAGCAGTTACAGTACAGGGGCCATAGTCCTGTACTTC.